This T cell receptor (beta chain) was sequenced during a study of blood T cell repertoires in COVID-19. This CDR3 is built from 16 residues. Germline CDR1 and CDR2: MNHEY and SVGAGI. V dropped 0 bases and J dropped 5; count of bases not matched to a gene: 4. The repertoire was sequenced with immunoSEQ multiplex PCR; TCRdb's copy has only in-frame clones and lacks some. Among more than 85,000 clones listed, more than 65% were seen once. The sequence was obtained from a woman aged 80 or older with acute or convalescent COVID-19. The material sequenced was peripheral blood. The chain carries TRBV6-5 and TRBJ1-4; 9 nucleotides align to TRBD1. CDR3 in amino acids: CASSYSYGTGNEKLFF. CDR3 DNA sequence: TGTGCCAGCAGTTACTCCTACGGGACAGGGAATGAAAAACTGTTTTTT.